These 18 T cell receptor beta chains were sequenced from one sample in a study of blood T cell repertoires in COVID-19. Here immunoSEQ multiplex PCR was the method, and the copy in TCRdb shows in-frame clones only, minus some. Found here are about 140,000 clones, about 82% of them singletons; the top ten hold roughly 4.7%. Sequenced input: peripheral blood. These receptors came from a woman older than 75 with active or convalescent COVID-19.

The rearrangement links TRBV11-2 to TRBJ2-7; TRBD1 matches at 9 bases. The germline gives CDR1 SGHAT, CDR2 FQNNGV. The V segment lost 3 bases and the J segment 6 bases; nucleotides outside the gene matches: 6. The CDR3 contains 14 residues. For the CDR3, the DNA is TGTGCCAGCAGCTTCCGGGACAGGGATGGCGAGCAGTACTTC. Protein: CASSFRDRDGEQYF.

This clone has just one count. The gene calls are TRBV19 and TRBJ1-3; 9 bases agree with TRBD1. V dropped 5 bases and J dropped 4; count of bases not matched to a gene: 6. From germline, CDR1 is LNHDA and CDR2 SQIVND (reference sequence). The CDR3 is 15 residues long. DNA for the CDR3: TGTGCCAGTAGTGAACAGGGGGCGCGCGGAAACACCATATATTTT. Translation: CASSEQGARGNTIYF.

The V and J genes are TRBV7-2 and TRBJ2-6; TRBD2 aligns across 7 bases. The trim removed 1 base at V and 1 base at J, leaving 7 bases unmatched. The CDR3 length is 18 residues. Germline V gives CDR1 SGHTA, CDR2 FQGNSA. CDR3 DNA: TGTGCCAGCAGCTTAGTTTCGGGACTACAGTCTGGGGCCAACGTCCTGACTTTC. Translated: CASSLVSGLQSGANVLTF. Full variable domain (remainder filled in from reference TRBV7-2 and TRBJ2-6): GAGVSQSPSNKVTEKGKDVELRCDPISGHTALYWYRQSLGQGLEFLIYFQGNSAPDKSGLPSDRFSAERTGGSVSTLTIQRTQQEDSAVYLCASSLVSGLQSGANVLTFGAGSRLTVL.

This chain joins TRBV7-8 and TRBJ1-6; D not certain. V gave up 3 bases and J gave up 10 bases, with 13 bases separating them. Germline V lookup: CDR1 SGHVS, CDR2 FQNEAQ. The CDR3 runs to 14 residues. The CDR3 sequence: CASSFEGGGSPLHF. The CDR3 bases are TGTGCCAGCAGCTTTGAGGGAGGAGGATCACCCCTCCACTTT.

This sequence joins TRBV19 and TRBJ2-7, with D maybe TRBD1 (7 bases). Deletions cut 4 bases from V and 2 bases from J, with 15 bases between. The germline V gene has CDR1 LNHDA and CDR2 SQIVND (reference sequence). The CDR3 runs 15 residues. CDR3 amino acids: CASSRGARGAYEQYF. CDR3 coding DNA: TGTGCCAGTAGTAGAGGGGCCAGGGGGGCCTACGAGCAGTACTTC.

The CDR3 DNA is TGTGCCAGCGACGGCGGATACCAAGAGACCCAGTACTTC. Translation gives CASDGGYQETQYF. This sequence joins TRBV6-5 and TRBJ2-5; unclear D gene. The germline V gene encodes CDR1 MNHEY and CDR2 SVGAGI. V lost 8 bases and J lost 0, with 10 bases in between. The CDR3 loop spans 13 amino acids.

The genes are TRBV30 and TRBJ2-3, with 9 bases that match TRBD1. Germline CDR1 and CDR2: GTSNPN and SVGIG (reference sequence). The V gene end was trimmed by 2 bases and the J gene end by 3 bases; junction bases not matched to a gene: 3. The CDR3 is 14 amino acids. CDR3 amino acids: CAWSMGTGTDTQYF. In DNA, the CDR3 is TGTGCCTGGAGTATGGGGACAGGGACAGATACGCAGTATTTT.

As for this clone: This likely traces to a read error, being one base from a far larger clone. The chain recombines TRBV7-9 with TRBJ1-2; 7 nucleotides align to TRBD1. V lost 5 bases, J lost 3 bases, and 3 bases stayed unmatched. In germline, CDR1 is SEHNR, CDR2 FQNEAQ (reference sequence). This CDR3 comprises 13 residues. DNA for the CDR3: TGTGCCAGCAGCCAAGGACAGGACTATGGCTACACCTTC. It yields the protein CASSQGQDYGYTF.

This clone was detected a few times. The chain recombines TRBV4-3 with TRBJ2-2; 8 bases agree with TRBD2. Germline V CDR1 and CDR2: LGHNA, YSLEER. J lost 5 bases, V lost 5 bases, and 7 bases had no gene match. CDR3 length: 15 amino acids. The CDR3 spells CASSYGGAGTGELFF. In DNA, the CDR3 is TGCGCCAGCAGCTACGGGGGGGCCGGGACCGGGGAGCTGTTTTTT.

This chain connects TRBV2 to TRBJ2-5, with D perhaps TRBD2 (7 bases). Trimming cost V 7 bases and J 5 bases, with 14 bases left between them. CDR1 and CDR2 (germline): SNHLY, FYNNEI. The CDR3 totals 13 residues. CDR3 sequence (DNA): TGTGCCAGCAATAAGGGGGGGTGGGAGACCCAGTACTTC. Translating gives CASNKGGWETQYF.

The CDR3 region is CASSYGGNYGYTF. The CDR3 region has the DNA TGTGCCAGCAGTTACGGAGGGAACTATGGCTACACCTTC. The chain couples TRBV6-5 to TRBJ1-2; no firm D call. Trimming left V 2 bases short and J 2 bases short, with 6 bases between. The CDR3 loop spans 13 amino acids. Germline CDR1 is MNHEY and CDR2 is SVGAGI.

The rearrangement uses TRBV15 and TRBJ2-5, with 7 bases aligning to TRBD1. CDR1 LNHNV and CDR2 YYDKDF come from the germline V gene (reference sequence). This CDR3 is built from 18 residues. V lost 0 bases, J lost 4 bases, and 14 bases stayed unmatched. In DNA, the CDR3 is TGTGCCACCAGCAGAGAAACCGCCTTATCCTACAGGGGAGAGACCCAGTACTTC. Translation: CATSRETALSYRGETQYF.

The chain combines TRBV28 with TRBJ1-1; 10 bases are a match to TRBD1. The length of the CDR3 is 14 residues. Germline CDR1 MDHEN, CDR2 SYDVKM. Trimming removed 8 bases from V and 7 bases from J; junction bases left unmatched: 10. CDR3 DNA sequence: TGTGCCAGCTTAGGACAGGGGGGATCATATGAAGCTTTCTTT. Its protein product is CASLGQGGSYEAFF.

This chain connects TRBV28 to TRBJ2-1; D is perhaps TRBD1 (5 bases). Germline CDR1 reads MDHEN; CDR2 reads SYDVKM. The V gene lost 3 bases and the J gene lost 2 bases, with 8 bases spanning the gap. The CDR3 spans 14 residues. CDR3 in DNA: TGTGCCAGCAGTTTTACAGGTGCCTACAATGAGCAGTTCTTC. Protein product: CASSFTGAYNEQFF. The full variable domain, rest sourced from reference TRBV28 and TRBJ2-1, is DVKVTQSSRYLVKRTGEKVFLECVQDMDHENMFWYRQDPGLGLRLIYFSYDVKMKEKGDIPEGYSVSREKKERFSLILESASTNQTSMYLCASSFTGAYNEQFFGPGTRLTVL.

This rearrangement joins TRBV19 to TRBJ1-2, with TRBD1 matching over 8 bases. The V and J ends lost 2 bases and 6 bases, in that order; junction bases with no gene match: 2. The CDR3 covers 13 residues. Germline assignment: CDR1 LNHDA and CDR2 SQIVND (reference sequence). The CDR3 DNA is TGTGCCAGTAGTATAATGACAGGGGATGGCTACACCTTC. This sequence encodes CASSIMTGDGYTF.

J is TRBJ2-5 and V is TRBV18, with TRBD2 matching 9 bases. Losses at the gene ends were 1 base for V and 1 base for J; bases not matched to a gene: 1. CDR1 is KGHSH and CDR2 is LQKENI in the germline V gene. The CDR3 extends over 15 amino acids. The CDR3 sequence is CASSPLAGVQETQYF. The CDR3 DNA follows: TGTGCCAGCTCACCACTAGCGGGGGTCCAAGAGACCCAGTACTTC.

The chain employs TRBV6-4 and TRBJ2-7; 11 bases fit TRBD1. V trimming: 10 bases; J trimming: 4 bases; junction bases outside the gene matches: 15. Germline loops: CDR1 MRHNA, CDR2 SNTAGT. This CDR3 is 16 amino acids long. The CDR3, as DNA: TGTGCCACCGATTACTATGCCGGGACAGGGGGTTACGAGCAGTACTTC. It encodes CATDYYAGTGGYEQYF.

The CDR3 DNA sequence: TGTGCCAGCAGCGCGGGACGCCTCTCTGGAAACACCATATATTTT. Amino acid sequence: CASSAGRLSGNTIYF. The chain carries TRBV11-1 and TRBJ1-3; D perhaps matches TRBD1 (5 bases). CDR1 is SGHAT and CDR2 is FQDESV in the germline V gene (reference sequence). The CDR3 is 15 amino acids. Trimming stripped 5 bases from V and 0 bases from J, with 11 bases between.